This T cell receptor beta chain was captured in a study of technical replicates of blood from several donors (dated by TCRdb to 2017 to 2019). The method was the immunoSEQ multiplex PCR assay. The table comes from immuneACCESS by way of TCRdb, which keeps in-frame sequences with V and J called. Part of the clones is missing from these tables; in studies checked, under half for an unresolved V gene and the rest for unknown reasons. The sample profile shows approximately 76,000 clones; around 85% of them were found once. The ten largest account for around 5% of the sample. A remark on this clone: Its antigen remains undetermined. No base qualities exist here, and no much larger clone lies one base off it.

CDR1 and CDR2 (SEHNR, FQNEAQ) derive from the germline V gene (reference sequence). After removal of 4 bases from V and 5 bases from J, the junction retains 17 bases not matched to a gene. CDR3 length: 18 amino acids, cysteine to phenylalanine. Only the CDR3 region is kept as DNA, spanning 54 bases read in frame from base 1. The clonotype comes from a human donor in good health. Some clones in this sample may be carry-over from other donors' samples. In this chain, TRBV7-9 is recombined with TRBJ2-3; the junction holds 8 bases that match TRBD2. Input material: PBMCs. The CDR3 reads CASSSPPWARGALDTQYF. The sequenced DNA: TGTGCCAGCAGCTCCCCTCCCTGGGCGCGGGGGGCTTTAGATACGCAGTATTTT.